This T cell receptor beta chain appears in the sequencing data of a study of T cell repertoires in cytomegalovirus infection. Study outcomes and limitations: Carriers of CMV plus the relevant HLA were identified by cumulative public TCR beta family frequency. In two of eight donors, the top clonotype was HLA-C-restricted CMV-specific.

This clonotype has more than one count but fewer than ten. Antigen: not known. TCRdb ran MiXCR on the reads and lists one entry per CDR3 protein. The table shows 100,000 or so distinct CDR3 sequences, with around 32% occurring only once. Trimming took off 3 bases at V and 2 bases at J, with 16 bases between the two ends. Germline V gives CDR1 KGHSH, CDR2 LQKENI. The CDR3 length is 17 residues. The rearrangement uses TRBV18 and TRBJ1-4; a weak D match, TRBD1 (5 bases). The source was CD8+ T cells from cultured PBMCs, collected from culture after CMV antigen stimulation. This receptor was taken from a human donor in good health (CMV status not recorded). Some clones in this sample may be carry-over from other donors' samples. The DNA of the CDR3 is TGTGCCAGCTCACCGGAAAGGGTGGGGCGGACTAATGAAAAACTGTTTTTT. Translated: CASSPERVGRTNEKLFF.